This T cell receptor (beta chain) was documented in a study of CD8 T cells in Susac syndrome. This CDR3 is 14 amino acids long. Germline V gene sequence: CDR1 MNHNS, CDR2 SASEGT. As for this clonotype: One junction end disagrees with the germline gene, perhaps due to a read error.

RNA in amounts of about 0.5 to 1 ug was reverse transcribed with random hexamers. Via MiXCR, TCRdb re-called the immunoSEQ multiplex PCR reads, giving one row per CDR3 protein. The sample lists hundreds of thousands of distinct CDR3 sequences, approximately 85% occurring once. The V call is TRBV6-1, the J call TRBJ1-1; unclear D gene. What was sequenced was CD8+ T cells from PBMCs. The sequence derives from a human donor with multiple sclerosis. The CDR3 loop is CASIEWGLDTEAFF. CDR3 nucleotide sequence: TGTGCCAGCATTGAATGGGGTCTCGACACTGAAGCTTTCTTT.